This TCR beta chain was captured in a study of shared clonotypes between healthy human individuals. This clone was observed once. It was 300 to 350 ng DNA, about 33,000 T cell genomes, that went into each replicate PCR of unsorted PBMC. Original methodology: Junction-only sequences produced by ImmunoSEQ had no quality scores, so filtering differed. Assay used: immunoSEQ multiplex PCR; TCRdb lists only in-frame clones, some missing. D and trimming were read from the DNA, whereas the V and J calls and clone size are those reported in that table. In the table there are 450,000 or so clones, approximately 77% of which are singletons. CDR1 is SGHTA, CDR2 FQGNSA, per germline. V lost 1 base, J lost 3 bases, and 10 bases lay in between. The CDR3 has 14 amino acids. Genomic DNA of unsorted samples came from some 91 million PBMCs.

V is TRBV7-2 and J is TRBJ2-7; D remains unclear. The clonotype comes from a woman in her forties in good health. Some clones in this sample may be carry-over from other donors' samples. The sample was PBMCs. This chain's CDR3 is CASSLVNGGYEQYF. The DNA for the CDR3 is TGTGCCAGCAGCTTAGTTAATGGTGGCTACGAGCAGTACTTC.